The source of this T cell receptor (beta chain) is a study of cytomegalovirus exposure and HLA in healthy donors. The ends were cut back, 7 bases at V and 4 bases at J, with 19 bases in the middle. The CDR3 contains 15 residues. CDR1 is MNHNY, CDR2 SVGAGI, per germline (reference sequence). Study findings and constraints: The authors later found TCR association rates varying by HLA locus, with DRB1 most and HLA-C fewest. Indistinguishable V segments, including TRBV6-2 and TRBV6-3, were excluded.

The PCR used 60 Vbeta and 13 Jbeta primers. TCRdb keeps only in-frame clones here, not all; method: immunoSEQ multiplex PCR. The sample shows about 130,000 clones, around 83% of them seen only once. A note on this clone: The antigen is not known.

The chain employs TRBV6-6 and TRBJ1-2; a weak D match, TRBD1 (6 bases). Specimen: PBMCs. The origin of this receptor is a human donor in good health. DNA for the CDR3: TGTGCCAGCACAGGTTCGGACAGTCAACCCTATGGCTACACCTTC. Translation gives CASTGSDSQPYGYTF.